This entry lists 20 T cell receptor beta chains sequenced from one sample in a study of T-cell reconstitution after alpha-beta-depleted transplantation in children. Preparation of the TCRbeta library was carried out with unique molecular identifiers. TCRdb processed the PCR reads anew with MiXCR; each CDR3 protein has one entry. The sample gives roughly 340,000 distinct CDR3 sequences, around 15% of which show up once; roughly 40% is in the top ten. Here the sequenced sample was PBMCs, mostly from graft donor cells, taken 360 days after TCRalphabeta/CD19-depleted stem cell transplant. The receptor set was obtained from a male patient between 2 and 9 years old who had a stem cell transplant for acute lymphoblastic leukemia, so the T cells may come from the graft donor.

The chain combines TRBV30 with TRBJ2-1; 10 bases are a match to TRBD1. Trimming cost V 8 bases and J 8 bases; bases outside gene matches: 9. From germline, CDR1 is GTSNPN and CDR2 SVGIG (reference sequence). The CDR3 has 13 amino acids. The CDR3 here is CAAGTGDMYEQFF. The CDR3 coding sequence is TGTGCCGCCGGGACAGGGGATATGTATGAGCAGTTCTTC.

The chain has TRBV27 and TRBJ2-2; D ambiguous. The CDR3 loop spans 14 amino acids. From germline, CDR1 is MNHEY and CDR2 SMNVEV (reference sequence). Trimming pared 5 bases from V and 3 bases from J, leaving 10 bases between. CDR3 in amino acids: CASSPAEYTGELFF. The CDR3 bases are TGTGCCAGCAGTCCGGCAGAGTACACCGGGGAGCTGTTTTTT.

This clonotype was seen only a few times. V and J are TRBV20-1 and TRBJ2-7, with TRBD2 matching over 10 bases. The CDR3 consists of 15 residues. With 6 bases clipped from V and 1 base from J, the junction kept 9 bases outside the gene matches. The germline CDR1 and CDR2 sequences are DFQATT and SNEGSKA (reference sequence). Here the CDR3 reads CSAMTLAGVSYEQYF. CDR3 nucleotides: TGCAGTGCCATGACCCTAGCGGGAGTATCCTACGAGCAGTACTTC.

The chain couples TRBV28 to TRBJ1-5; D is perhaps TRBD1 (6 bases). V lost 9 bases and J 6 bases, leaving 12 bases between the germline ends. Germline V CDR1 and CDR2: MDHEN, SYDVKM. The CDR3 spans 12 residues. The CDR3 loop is CASHRVGQPQHF. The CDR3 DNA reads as TGTGCCAGTCACAGGGTTGGTCAGCCCCAGCATTTT.

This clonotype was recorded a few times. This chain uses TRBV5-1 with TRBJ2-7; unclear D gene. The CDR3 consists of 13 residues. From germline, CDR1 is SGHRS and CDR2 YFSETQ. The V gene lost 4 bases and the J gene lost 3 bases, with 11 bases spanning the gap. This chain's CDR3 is CASSADGLYEQYF. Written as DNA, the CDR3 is TGCGCCAGCAGCGCGGACGGTCTCTACGAGCAGTACTTC.

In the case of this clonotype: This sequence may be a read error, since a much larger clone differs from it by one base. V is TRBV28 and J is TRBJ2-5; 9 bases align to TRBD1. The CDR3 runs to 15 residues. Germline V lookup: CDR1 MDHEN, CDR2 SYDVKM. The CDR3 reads CASSYGTGSQKTQYF. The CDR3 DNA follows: TGTGCCAGCAGTTATGGGACAGGGAGCCAAAAGACCCAGTACTTC.

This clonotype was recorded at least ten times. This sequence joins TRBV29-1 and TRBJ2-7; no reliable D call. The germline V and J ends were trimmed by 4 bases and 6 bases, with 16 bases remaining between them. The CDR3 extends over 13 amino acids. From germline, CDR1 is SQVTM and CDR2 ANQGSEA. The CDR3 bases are TGCAGCGTTGTTCATCCCGTTAAGGGCGAGCAGTACTTC. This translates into CSVVHPVKGEQYF.

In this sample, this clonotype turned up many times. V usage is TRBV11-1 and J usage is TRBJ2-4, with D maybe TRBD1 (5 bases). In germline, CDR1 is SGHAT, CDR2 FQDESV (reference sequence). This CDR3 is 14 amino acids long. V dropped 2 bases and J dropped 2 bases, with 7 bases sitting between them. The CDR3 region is CASSLSGSKNIQYF. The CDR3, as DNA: TGTGCCAGCAGCTTATCAGGGTCCAAAAACATTCAGTACTTC.

The CDR3 reads CASSPLGPSSGNTIYF. CDR3 DNA sequence: TGCGCCAGCAGCCCCCTTGGACCGAGCTCTGGAAACACCATATATTTT. This chain connects TRBV4-3 to TRBJ1-3, with unresolved D. The CDR3 length is 16 residues. Germline assignment: CDR1 LGHNA and CDR2 YSLEER. Deletions cut 4 bases from V and 0 bases from J, with 13 bases between.

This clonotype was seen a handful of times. CDR3 in amino acids: CASSLGPSPVTEAFF. CDR3 sequence (DNA): TGTGCCAGCAGCTTAGGTCCTTCCCCGGTCACTGAAGCTTTCTTT. The chain combines TRBV7-8 with TRBJ1-1; D is ambiguous. V was clipped by 1 base and J by 4 bases, with 13 bases between them. The CDR3 has 15 residues. CDR1 SGHVS and CDR2 FQNEAQ come from the germline V gene.

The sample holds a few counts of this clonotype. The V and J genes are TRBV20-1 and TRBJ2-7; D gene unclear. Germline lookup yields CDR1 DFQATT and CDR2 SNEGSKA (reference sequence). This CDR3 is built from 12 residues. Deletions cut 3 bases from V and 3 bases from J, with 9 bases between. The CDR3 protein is CSARDQHYEQYF. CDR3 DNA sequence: TGCAGTGCTAGGGATCAGCACTACGAGCAGTACTTC.

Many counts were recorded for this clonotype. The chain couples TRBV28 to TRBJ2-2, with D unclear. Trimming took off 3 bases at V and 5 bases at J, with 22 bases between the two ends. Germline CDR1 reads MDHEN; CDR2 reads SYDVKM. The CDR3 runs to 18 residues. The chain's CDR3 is CASSFYLRTEPRTGELFF. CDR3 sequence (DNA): TGTGCCAGCAGTTTCTATCTTCGGACCGAACCCCGGACCGGGGAGCTGTTTTTT. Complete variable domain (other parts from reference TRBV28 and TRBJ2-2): DVKVTQSSRYLVKRTGEKVFLECVQDMDHENMFWYRQDPGLGLRLIYFSYDVKMKEKGDIPEGYSVSREKKERFSLILESASTNQTSMYLCASSFYLRTEPRTGELFFGEGSRLTVL.

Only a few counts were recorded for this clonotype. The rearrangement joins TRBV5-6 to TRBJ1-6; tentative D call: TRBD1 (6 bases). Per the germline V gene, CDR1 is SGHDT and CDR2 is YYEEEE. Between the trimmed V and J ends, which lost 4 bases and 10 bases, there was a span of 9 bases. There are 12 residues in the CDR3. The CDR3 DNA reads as TGTGCCAGCAGCGTTAGGGGGTCACCCCTCCACTTT. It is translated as CASSVRGSPLHF.

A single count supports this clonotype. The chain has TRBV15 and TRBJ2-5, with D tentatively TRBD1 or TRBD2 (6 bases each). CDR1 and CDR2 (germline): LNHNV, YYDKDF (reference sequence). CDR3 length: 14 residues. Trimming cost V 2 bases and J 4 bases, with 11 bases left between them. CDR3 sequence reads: CATSRSWGAETQYF. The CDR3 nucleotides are TGTGCCACCAGCAGATCATGGGGGGCAGAGACCCAGTACTTC.

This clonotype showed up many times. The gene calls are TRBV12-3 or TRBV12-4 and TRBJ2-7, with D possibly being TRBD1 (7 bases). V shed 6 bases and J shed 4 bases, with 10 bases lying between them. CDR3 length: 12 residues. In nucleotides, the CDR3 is TGTGCCAGCAGAGCAGGGGGGTACGAGCAGTACTTC. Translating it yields CASRAGGYEQYF.

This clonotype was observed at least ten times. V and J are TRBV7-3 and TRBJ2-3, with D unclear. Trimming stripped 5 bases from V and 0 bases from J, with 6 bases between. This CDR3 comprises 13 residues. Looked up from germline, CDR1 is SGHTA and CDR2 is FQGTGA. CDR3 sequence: CASSPPSTDTQYF. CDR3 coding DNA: TGTGCCAGCAGCCCCCCGAGCACAGATACGCAGTATTTT.

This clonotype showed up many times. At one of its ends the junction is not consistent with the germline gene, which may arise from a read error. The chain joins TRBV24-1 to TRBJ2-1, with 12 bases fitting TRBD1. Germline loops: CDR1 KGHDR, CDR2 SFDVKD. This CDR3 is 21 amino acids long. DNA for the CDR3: TGCGCCACCAGTGATCCACGGGACAGGGGGCAAGGAGCGGTCTCCTACAATGAGCAGTTCTTC. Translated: CATSDPRDRGQGAVSYNEQFF.

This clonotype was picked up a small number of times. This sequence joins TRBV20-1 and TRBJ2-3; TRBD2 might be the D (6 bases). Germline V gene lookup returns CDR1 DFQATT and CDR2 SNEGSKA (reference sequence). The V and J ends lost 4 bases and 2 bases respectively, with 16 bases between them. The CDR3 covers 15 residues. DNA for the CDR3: TGCAGTGCTAAGTTGGTAGCGGACAACACAGATACGCAGTATTTT. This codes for CSAKLVADNTDTQYF.

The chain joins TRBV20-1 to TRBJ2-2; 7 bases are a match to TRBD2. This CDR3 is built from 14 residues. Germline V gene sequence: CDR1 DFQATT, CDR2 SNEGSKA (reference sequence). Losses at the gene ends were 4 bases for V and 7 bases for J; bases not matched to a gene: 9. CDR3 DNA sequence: TGCAGTGCTATGCGGGGGACGGGCCACGGGGAGCTGTTTTTT. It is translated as CSAMRGTGHGELFF.

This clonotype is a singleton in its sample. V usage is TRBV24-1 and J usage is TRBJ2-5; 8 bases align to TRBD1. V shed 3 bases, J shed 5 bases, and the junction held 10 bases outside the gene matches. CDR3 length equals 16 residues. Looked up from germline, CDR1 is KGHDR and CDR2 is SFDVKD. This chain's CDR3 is CATSDRGQGGGETQYF. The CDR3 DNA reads TGTGCCACCAGTGATCGCGGACAGGGCGGAGGGGAGACCCAGTACTTC.